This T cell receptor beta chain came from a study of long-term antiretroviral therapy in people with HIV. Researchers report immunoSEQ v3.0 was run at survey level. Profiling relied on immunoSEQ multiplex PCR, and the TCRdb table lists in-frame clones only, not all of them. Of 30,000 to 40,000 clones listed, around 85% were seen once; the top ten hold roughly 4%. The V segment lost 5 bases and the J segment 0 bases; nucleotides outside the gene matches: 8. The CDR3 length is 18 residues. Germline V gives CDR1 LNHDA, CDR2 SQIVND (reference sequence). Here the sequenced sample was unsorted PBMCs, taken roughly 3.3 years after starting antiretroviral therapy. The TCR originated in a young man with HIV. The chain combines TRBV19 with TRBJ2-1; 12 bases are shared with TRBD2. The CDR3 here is CASSPWTSGAISYNEQFF. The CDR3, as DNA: TGTGCCAGTAGTCCGTGGACTAGCGGGGCCATCTCCTACAATGAGCAGTTCTTC.